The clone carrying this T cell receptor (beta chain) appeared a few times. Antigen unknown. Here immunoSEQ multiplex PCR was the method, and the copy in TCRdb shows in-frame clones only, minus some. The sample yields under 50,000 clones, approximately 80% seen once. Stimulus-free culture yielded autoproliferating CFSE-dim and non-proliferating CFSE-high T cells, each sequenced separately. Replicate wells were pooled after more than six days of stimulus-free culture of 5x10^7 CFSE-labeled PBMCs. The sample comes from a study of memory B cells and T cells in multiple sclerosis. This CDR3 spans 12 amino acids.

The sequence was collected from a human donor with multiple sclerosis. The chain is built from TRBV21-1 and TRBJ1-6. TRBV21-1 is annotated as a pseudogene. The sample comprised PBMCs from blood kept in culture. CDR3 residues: CASPKGDSPLHF. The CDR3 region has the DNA TGTGCTAGCCCCAAAGGGGATTCACCCCTCCACTTT.